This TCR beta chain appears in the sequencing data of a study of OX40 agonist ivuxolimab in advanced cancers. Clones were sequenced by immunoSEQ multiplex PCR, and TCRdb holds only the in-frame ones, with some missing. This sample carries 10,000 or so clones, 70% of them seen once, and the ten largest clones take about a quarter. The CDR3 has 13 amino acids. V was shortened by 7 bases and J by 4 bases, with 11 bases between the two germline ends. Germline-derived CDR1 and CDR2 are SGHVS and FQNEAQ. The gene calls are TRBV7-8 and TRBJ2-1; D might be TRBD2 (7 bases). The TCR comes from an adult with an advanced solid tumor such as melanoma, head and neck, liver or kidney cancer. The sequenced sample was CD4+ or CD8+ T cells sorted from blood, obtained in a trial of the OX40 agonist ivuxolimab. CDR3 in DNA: TGTGCCAGCAACGAGGGGGGGTACAATGAGCAGTTCTTC. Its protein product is CASNEGGYNEQFF. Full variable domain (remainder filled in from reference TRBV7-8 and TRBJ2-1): GAGVSQSPRYKVAKRGQDVALRCDPISGHVSLFWYQQALGQGPEFLTYFQNEAQLDKSGLPSDRFFAERPEGSVSTLKIQRTQQEDSAVYLCASNEGGYNEQFFGPGTRLTVL.